Shown below are 10 T cell receptor beta chains from a single sample sequenced in a study of T-cell memory formation after mild COVID-19. MiXCR, applied by TCRdb to the 5' RACE reads, yields one record per CDR3 protein. The data show more than 450,000 distinct CDR3 sequences, about a sixth seen once. Sequencing was performed on PBMCs or a T cell subset sorted from them (not recorded which). These TCRs come from an adult woman who had mild COVID-19 (a few samples of this study predate the infection). Cell type and time point are not known.

The chain uses TRBV7-9 and TRBJ2-5; a weak D match, TRBD2 (6 bases). V was cut by 6 bases and J by 1 base, with 9 bases left in between. The CDR3 is made up of 13 amino acids. Germline V gene lookup returns CDR1 SEHNR and CDR2 FQNEAQ (reference sequence). CDR3 sequence reads: CASSYSGQETQYF. The CDR3 nucleotides read TGTGCCAGCAGTTATAGCGGCCAAGAGACCCAGTACTTC.

The CDR3: CASSYAGTVYNEQFF. The DNA of the CDR3 is TGTGCCAGCAGTTATGCCGGGACAGTATACAATGAGCAGTTCTTC. The chain uses TRBV27 and TRBJ2-1; 7 nucleotides align to TRBD1. Germline V gene data show CDR1 as MNHEY and CDR2 as SMNVEV (reference sequence). Trimming at V came to 4 bases and at J to 4 bases, leaving 7 bases not matched to a gene. The CDR3 covers 15 residues.

This clonotype has only a few counts. This chain joins TRBV30 and TRBJ2-7; 8 positions agree with TRBD1. The CDR3 consists of 14 residues. J lost 4 bases, V lost 1 base, and 6 bases had no gene match. Germline assignment: CDR1 GTSNPN and CDR2 SVGIG (reference sequence). The CDR3 loop reads CAWSGGRGLYEQYF. In nucleotides, the CDR3 is TGTGCCTGGAGTGGTGGCAGGGGGCTATACGAGCAGTACTTC.

This clonotype was found a few times. The gene calls are TRBV12-3 or TRBV12-4 and TRBJ2-7; D uncertain. V lost 3 bases and J 4 bases, leaving 7 bases between the germline ends. The CDR3 contains 12 residues. The CDR3 loop is CASSFWWYEQYF. Written as DNA, the CDR3 is TGTGCCAGCAGTTTCTGGTGGTACGAGCAGTACTTC.

The chain links TRBV29-1 to TRBJ2-5; D is unclear. The CDR3 extends over 11 amino acids. Germline-derived CDR1 and CDR2 are SQVTM and ANQGSEA. The germline V and J ends were trimmed by 6 bases and 5 bases, with 10 bases remaining between them. The CDR3 coding sequence is TGCAGCGTAATTCCAGAGGAGACCCAGTACTTC. This codes for CSVIPEETQYF.

This clonotype turned up a few times. The V gene is TRBV6-5, the J gene TRBJ2-2, with a tentative D call TRBD1 (6 bases). The CDR3 length is 16 residues. V lost 0 bases to trimming and J lost 7 bases, with 15 bases between them. The germline V gene encodes CDR1 MNHEY and CDR2 SVGAGI. The CDR3 region is CASSYSGGRTNGELFF. CDR3 in DNA: TGTGCCAGCAGTTACTCAGGGGGTCGAACCAACGGGGAGCTGTTTTTT.

This clonotype was seen a handful of times. The rearrangement uses TRBV7-8 and TRBJ2-3; D remains unclear. The germline gives CDR1 SGHVS, CDR2 FQNEAQ. The CDR3 totals 16 residues. The ends were cut back, 1 base at V and 0 bases at J, with 11 bases in the middle. The CDR3 bases are TGTGCCAGCAGCTTAGAACGCTTCTCTAGCACAGATACGCAGTATTTT. It is translated as CASSLERFSSTDTQYF. The entire variable domain, with the rest obtained from reference TRBV7-8 and TRBJ2-3, is as follows: GAGVSQSPRYKVAKRGQDVALRCDPISGHVSLFWYQQALGQGPEFLTYFQNEAQLDKSGLPSDRFFAERPEGSVSTLKIQRTQQEDSAVYLCASSLERFSSTDTQYFGPGTRLTVL.

This clonotype has ten or more counts. The chain links TRBV18 to TRBJ2-7; D possibly matches TRBD1 or TRBD2 (5 bases each). CDR3 length: 17 amino acids. Deletions cut 3 bases from V and 4 bases from J, with 22 bases between. Germline assignment: CDR1 KGHSH and CDR2 LQKENI. CDR3 DNA sequence: TGTGCCAGCTCACCGCTAGGGCTTGGGGGTAGGAATTACGAGCAGTACTTC. Its protein is CASSPLGLGGRNYEQYF. Filled out from reference TRBV18 and TRBJ2-7, the complete variable domain reads NAGVMQNPRHLVRRRGQEARLRCSPMKGHSHVYWYRQLPEEGLKFMVYLQKENIIDESGMPKERFSAEFPKEGPSILRIQQVVRGDSAAYFCASSPLGLGGRNYEQYFGPGTRLTVT.

This clonotype was counted a single time. The V and J genes are TRBV20-1 and TRBJ2-1; tentatively, D is TRBD2 (6 bases). Trimming shortened V by 6 bases and J by 8 bases, and 17 bases separated the two germline ends. Germline-derived CDR1 and CDR2 are DFQATT and SNEGSKA (reference sequence). The CDR3 spans 13 residues. CDR3 residues: CSAPPGGIYEQFF. DNA of the CDR3: TGCAGTGCCCCCCCCGGGGGTATCTATGAGCAGTTCTTC.

This clonotype was seen only a few times. V is TRBV4-3 and J is TRBJ2-1; D remains ambiguous. The germline V gene encodes CDR1 LGHNA and CDR2 YSLEER. V was trimmed by 0 bases and J by 6 bases, leaving 9 bases between them. CDR3 length: 14 residues. CDR3 sequence (DNA): TGCGCCAGCAGCCAAGAAGCCAGGTCCAATGAGCAGTTCTTC. Translating gives CASSQEARSNEQFF.